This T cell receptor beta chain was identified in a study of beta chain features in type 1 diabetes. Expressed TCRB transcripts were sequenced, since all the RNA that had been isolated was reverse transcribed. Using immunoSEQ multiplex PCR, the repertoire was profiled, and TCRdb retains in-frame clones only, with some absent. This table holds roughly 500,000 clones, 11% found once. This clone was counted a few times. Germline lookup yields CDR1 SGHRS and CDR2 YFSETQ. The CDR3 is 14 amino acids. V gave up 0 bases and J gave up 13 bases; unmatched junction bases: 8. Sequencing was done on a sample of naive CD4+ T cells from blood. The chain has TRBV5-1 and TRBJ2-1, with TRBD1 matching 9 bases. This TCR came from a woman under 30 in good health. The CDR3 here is CASSLGTGARFQFF. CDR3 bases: TGCGCCAGCAGCTTGGGGACAGGGGCTCGATTTCAGTTCTTC.